The present entry profiles one TCR beta chain with its context. How the authors handled the data: Reference gene primer amplification gave estimated nucleated cell counts. The assay was immunoSEQ multiplex PCR, and TCRdb's table has in-frame clones only and misses some. That table is the source of V, J and clone size, and D and trimming were worked out from the DNA. This table has 270,000 or so clones, 86% appearing once. These data come from a study of blood T cell repertoires in COVID-19. The wider study: The analysed material was cDNA or gDNA that came from T cells, B-cell-depleted T cells, or PBMCs.

Trimming removed 10 bases from V and 5 bases from J; junction bases left unmatched: 7. Germline CDR1 and CDR2: MRHNA and SNTAGT. The CDR3 covers 13 residues. Material: peripheral blood. The V gene is TRBV6-4, the J gene TRBJ1-4, with 7 positions matching TRBD1. This TCR derives from a man aged 35 to 55 with active or convalescent COVID-19. The CDR3 region is CAITGTVNEKLFF. In DNA, the CDR3 is TGTGCCATCACCGGGACAGTCAATGAAAAACTGTTTTTT.